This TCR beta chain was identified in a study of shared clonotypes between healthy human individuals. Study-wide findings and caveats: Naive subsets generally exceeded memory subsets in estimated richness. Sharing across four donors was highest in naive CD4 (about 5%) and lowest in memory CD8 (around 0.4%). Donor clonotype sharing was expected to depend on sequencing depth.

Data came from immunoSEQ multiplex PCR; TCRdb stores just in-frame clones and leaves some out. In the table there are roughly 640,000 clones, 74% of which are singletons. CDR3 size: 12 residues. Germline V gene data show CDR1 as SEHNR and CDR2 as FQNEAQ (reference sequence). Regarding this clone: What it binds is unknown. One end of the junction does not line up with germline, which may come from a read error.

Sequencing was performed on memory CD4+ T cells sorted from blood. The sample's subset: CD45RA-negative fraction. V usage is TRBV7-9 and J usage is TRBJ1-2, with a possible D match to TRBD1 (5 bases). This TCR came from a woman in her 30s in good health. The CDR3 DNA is TGTGCCAGCAGCTTAGATGGGGCTCGGCGGTACTTC. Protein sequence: CASSLDGARRYF.